This T cell receptor (beta chain) was documented in a study of vaccination and CD4 T cells after COVID-19. The overall study: There were six male and four female convalescents, and two of them were Hispanic.

The Oncomine TCR Beta short-read assay was applied to DNA of cultured CD4+ T cells. Genomic DNA from cultured CD4+ T cells was extracted. TCRdb re-derived calls from the PCR reads in MiXCR, one entry per CDR3 protein. Counted here are around 17,000 distinct CDR3 sequences, less than 60% occurring once; the ten biggest clones make up about 9.8%. Findings and limits, study-wide: The study found median SARS-CoV-2-reactive clonotypes rising from 21 to 38, not significantly.

Treatment meaning: approximately 11-day PBMC culture with coronavirus spike peptide pools or control peptides (ViraFEST assay). Via ViraFEST, peptide pools expanded antigen-specific T cells before TCR sequencing. Between the trimmed V and J ends, which lost 3 bases and 3 bases, there was a span of 14 bases. The CDR3 length is 16 residues. Germline CDR1 and CDR2: SNHLY and FYNNEI. A word on this clonotype: Antigen unknown.

Sequencing input: CD4+ T cells from blood, cultured in vitro. The chain employs TRBV2 and TRBJ2-2, with D maybe TRBD2 (5 bases). The sequence was obtained from a human donor who had recovered from COVID-19. CDR3 sequence: CASSDDVGVDTGELFF. The CDR3 nucleotides are TGTGCCAGCAGTGATGACGTGGGAGTGGACACCGGGGAGCTGTTTTTT.